The T cell receptor beta chain described here comes from a study of T cells after yellow fever vaccination (dated by TCRdb to about 2019). In the study overall: Libraries from fractions with low cell numbers were prepared with the SMART-Seq v4 Ultra Low Input RNA kit. To follow T-cell clones before and after both primary and booster YFV17D yellow fever vaccination, bulk TCR alpha and beta repertoires underwent longitudinal sequencing. The cohort comprised two healthy male donors, one aged 18 to 30 and one aged 30 to 39 years. Blood was drawn at multiple timepoints before and after primary and secondary immunization, with bulk PBMC replicates and cell subsets isolated.

The sample's treatment or condition label, in plain terms: live attenuated yellow fever vaccine strain. At every blood-draw timepoint, two biological replicates of bulk PBMCs were collected. A standard Ficoll-Paque protocol was used to isolate PBMCs from peripheral blood. TriZol was used to extract RNA from bulk PBMCs, from CD4 and CD8 fractions, and from dextramer-positive and dextramer-negative fractions. General conclusions and limits of the study: A small fraction of clonotypes showed up in both the CD4 and CD8 compartments, probably as a result of convergent recombination. Because the study included only a couple of donors, the extent to which the findings can be generalized is limited. FACS-sorted repertoires could contain abundant contaminating clonotypes from the bulk population, so computational filtering was required. Compared with the primary T-cell response, the secondary T-cell response was weaker but faster, peaking on day 5 rather than day 15. After the booster, most of the clones that had expanded following primary vaccination were detected again (roughly 96% of CD4 and around 90% of CD8), which suggests that memory was broadly maintained.

Note on this clonotype: Its target antigen remains unknown. No quality values exist for individual bases; no much larger clone is one base distant.

The sequencer was an Illumina NovaSeq 6000. TCR cDNA was synthesized by 5'RACE template switching, which introduced a universal primer site and unique molecular identifiers. Priming for cDNA synthesis came from both the TCR alpha and TCR beta constant segments. Two PCR steps were used to amplify libraries, with sample barcodes and sequencing adapters being added in the second step. Sequencing of libraries was done on Illumina HiSeq 2500 (2x100 bp) or NovaSeq (2x150 bp). On the study's bioinformatics: MIGEC was used to demultiplex reads and collapse the reads into UMI consensus sequences, and MiXCR was used for V(D)J alignment. Clonotypes responding to the vaccine were identified with edgeR on replicate PBMC samples, with the criteria of FDR below 0.01 and a log2 fold change above 5 up to day 15. Each bulk clonotype was labeled CD4 or CD8 based on which sequenced repertoire, CD4 or CD8, contained the clonotype at higher abundance. TCRdb ran its own pipeline on the public reads, namely fastp trimming at Q25 and MiXCR clone calling, and kept in-frame beta chains. Rows are unified per CDR3 protein, each entry keeping the most common DNA and genes. The V and J calls here are based on TCRdb, not the publication. The sample table holds 300,000 to 350,000 distinct CDR3 sequences, of which roughly 4% were seen once. 20% to 25% of the sample lies in the top ten.

The CDR3 sequence holds 19 residues, the cysteine and phenylalanine included. Only CDR3 DNA is held: 57 bases, read in frame from base 1. Based on the germline V gene, the CDR1 and CDR2 sequences are MGHRA and YSYEKL. V is shortened by 0 bases, J by 0 bases, and the region joining them spans 18 bases. The sequenced sample was PBMCs, obtained 5 days after the yellow fever booster vaccination. The sequence derives from a man between 18 and 29 years old who received the YFV17D yellow fever vaccine. This receptor chain uses TRBV4-1 and TRBJ2-1; no confident D gene assignment can be made. CDR3 protein: CASSQDLFRVRPSYNEQFF. DNA sequence: TGCGCCAGCAGCCAAGACCTCTTCCGTGTAAGACCCTCCTACAATGAGCAGTTCTTC.